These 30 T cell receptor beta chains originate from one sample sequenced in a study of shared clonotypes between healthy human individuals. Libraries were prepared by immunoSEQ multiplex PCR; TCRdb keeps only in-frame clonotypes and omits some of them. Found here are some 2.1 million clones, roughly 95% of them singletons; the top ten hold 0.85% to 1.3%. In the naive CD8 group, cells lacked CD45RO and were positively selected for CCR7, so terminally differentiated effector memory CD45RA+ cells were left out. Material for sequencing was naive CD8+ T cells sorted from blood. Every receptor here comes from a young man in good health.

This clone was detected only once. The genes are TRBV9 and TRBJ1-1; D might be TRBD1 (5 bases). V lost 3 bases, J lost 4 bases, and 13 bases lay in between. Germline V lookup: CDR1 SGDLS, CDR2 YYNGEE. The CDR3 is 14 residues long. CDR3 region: CASSAAGEGTEAFF. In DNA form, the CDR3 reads TGTGCCAGCAGCGCGGCGGGGGAGGGCACTGAAGCTTTCTTT.

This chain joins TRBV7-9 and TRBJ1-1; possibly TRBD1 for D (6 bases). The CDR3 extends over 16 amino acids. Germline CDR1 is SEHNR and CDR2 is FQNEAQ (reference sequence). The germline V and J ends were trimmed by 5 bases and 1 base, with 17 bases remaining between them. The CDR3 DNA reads TGTGCCAGCAGCCGATCAAGGGGGAACCCGAACACTGAAGCTTTCTTT. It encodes CASSRSRGNPNTEAFF.

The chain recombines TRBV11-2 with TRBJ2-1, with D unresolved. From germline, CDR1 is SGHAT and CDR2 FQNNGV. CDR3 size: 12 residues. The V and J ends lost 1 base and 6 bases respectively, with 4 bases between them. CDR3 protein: CASSLGPNEQFF. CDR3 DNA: TGTGCCAGCAGCTTAGGCCCCAATGAGCAGTTCTTC.

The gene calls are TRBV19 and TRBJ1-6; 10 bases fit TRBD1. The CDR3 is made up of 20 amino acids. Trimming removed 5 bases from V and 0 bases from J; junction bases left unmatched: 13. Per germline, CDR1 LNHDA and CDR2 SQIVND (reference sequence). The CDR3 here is CASSPLGTGEEVSYNSPLHF. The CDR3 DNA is TGTGCCAGTAGTCCCCTAGGGACAGGGGAAGAAGTCTCCTATAATTCACCCCTCCACTTT.

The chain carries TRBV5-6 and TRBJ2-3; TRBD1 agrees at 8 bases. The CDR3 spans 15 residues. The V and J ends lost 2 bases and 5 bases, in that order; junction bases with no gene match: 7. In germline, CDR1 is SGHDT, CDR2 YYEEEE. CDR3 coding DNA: TGTGCCAGCAGCTTAAAGGACAGGGATCTAGATACGCAGTATTTT. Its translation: CASSLKDRDLDTQYF.

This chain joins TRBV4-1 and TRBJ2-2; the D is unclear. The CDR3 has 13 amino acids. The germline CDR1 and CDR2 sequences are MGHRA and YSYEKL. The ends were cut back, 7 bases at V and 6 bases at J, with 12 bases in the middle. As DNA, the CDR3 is TGCGCCAGCACCGCGCAAGGCGCCGGGGAGCTGTTTTTT. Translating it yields CASTAQGAGELFF.

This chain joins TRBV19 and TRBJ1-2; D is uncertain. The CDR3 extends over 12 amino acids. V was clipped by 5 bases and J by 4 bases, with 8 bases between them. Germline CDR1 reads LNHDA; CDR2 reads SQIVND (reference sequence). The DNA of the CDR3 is TGTGCCAGTAGTGTTGGGATCTATGGCTACACCTTC. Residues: CASSVGIYGYTF.

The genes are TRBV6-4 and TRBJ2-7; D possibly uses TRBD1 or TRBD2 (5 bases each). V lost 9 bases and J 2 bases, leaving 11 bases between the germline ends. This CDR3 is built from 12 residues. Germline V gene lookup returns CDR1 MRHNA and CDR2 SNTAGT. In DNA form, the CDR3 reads TGTGCCAGTCCGGGACGACCCTACGAGCAGTACTTC. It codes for CASPGRPYEQYF.

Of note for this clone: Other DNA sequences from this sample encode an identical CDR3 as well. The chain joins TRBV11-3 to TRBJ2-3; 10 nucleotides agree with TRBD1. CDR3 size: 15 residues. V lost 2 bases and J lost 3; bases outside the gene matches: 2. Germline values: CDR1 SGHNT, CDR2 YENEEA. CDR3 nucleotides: TGTGCCAGCAGCTTAAGGACAGGGGGAACAGATACGCAGTATTTT. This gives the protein CASSLRTGGTDTQYF.

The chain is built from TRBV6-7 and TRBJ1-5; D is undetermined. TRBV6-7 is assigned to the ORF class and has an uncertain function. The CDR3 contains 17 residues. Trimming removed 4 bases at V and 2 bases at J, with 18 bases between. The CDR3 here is CASSSGQVGMGNQPQHF. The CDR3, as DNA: TGTGCCAGCAGTTCGGGTCAAGTGGGTATGGGCAATCAGCCCCAGCATTTT.

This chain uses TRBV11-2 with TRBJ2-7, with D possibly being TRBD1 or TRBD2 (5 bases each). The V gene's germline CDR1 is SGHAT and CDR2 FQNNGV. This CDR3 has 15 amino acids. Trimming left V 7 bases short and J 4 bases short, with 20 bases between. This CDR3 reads CASIDGATAWYEQYF. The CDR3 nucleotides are TGTGCCAGCATCGACGGGGCAACGGCCTGGTACGAGCAGTACTTC.

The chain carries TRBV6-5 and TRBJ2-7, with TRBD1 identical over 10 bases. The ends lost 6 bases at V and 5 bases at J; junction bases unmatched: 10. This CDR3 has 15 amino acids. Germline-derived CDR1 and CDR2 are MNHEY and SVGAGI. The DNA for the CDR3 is TGTGCCAGCAGCACCGGGACAGGGGATCTCAACGAGCAGTACTTC. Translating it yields CASSTGTGDLNEQYF.

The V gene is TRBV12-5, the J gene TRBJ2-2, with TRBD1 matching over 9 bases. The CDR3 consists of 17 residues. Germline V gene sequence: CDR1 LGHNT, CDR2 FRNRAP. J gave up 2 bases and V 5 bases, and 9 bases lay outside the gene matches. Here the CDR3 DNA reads TGTGCTAGTGGTCTTTACGGGACAGGGTTCAACACCGGGGAGCTGTTTTTT. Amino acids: CASGLYGTGFNTGELFF.

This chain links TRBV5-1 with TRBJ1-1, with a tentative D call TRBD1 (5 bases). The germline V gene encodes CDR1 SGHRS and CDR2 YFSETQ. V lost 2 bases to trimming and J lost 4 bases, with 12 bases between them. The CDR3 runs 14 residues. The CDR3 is CASSFSREGTEAFF. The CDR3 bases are TGCGCCAGCAGCTTTTCCAGGGAAGGCACTGAAGCTTTCTTT.

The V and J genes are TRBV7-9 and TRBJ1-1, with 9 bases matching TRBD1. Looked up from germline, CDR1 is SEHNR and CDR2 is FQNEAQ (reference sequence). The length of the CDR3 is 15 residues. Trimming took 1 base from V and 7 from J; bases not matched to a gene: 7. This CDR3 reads CASSLETGGIGEAFF. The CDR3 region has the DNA TGTGCCAGCAGCTTAGAGACAGGGGGGATCGGTGAAGCTTTCTTT. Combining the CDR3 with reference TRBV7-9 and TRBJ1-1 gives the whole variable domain DTGVSQNPRHKITKRGQNVTFRCDPISEHNRLYWYRQTLGQGPEFLTYFQNEAQLEKSRLLSDRFSAERPKGSFSTLEIQRTEQGDSAMYLCASSLETGGIGEAFFGQGTRLTVV.

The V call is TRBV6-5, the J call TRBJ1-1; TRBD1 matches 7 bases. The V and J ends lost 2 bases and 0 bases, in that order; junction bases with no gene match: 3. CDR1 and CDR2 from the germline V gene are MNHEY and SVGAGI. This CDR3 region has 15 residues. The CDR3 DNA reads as TGTGCCAGCAGTTACCGGGACAGTCTGAACACTGAAGCTTTCTTT. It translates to CASSYRDSLNTEAFF.

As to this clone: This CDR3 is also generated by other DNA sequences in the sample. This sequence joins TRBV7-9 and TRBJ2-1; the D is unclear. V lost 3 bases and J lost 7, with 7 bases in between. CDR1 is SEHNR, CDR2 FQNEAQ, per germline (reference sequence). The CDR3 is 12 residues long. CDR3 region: CASSLGSNEQFF. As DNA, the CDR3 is TGTGCCAGCAGCTTGGGTTCTAATGAGCAGTTCTTC.

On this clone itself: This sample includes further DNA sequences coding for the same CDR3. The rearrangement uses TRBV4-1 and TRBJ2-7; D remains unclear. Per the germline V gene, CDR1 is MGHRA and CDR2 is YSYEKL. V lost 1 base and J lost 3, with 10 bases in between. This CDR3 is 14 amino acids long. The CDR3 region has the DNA TGCGCCAGCAGCCAAGCGGCAGGAATCTACGAGCAGTACTTC. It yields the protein CASSQAAGIYEQYF.

The CDR3 loop reads CASIQGPGLGTDTQYF. As DNA, the CDR3 is TGTGCCAGCATCCAGGGGCCGGGCTTAGGCACAGATACGCAGTATTTT. This chain joins TRBV5-4 and TRBJ2-3; maybe TRBD1 (6 bases). From germline, CDR1 is SGHNT and CDR2 YYREEE (reference sequence). The length of the CDR3 is 16 residues. Trimming left V 6 bases short and J 1 base short, with 18 bases between.

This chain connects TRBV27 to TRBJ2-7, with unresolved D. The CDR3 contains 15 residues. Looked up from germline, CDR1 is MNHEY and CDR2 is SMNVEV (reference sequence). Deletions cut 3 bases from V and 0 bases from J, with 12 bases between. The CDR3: CASSFNGPSSYEQYF. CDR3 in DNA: TGTGCCAGCAGTTTTAACGGACCGAGCTCCTACGAGCAGTACTTC.

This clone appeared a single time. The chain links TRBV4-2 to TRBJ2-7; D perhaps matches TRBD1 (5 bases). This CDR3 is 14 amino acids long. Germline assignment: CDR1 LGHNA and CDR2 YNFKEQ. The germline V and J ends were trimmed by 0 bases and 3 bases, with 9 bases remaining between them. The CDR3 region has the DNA TGTGCCAGCAGCCAAGATCGGACACTCTACGAGCAGTACTTC. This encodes CASSQDRTLYEQYF.

The CDR3 here is CASSLHPTTGPANYGYTF. CDR3 nucleotides: TGCGCCAGCAGCCTGCACCCTACGACGGGACCTGCTAACTATGGCTACACCTTC. This chain links TRBV5-1 with TRBJ1-2; perhaps TRBD1 as D (5 bases). CDR3 length equals 18 residues. Trimming took 4 bases from V and 0 from J, leaving 22 bases between them. Germline lookup yields CDR1 SGHRS and CDR2 YFSETQ.

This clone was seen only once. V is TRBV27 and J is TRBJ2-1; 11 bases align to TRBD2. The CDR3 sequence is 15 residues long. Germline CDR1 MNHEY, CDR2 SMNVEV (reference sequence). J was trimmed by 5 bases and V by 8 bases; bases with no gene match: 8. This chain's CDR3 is CASAPGLAVNNEQFF. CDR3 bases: TGTGCCAGCGCACCGGGACTAGCGGTGAACAATGAGCAGTTCTTC.

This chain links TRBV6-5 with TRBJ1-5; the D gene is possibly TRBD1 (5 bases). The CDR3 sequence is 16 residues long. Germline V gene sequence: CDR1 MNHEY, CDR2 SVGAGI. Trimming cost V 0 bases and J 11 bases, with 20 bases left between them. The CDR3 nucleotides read TGTGCCAGCAGTTACTCGCTGGAGGGCCTAGGGGAGGCCCAGCATTTT. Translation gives CASSYSLEGLGEAQHF.

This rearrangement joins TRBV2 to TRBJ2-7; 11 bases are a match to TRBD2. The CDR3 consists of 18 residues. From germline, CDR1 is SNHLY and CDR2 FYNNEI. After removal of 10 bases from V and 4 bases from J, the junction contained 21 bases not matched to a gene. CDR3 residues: CAILLSTSGRTPGYEQYF. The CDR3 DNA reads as TGTGCCATCCTTCTCAGTACTAGCGGGAGAACGCCTGGGTACGAGCAGTACTTC.

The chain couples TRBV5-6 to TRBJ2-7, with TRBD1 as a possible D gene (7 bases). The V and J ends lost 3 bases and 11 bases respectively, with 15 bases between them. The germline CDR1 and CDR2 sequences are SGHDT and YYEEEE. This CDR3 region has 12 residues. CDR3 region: CASSYGGTGEYF. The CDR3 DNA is TGTGCCAGCAGCTACGGGGGCACAGGGGAGTACTTC.

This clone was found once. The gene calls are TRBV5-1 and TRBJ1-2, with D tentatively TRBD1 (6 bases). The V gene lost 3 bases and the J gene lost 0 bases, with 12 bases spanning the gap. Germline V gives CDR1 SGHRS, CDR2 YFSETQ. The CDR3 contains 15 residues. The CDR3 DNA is TGCGCCAGCAGCTCCCCGGACAGAGCTAACTATGGCTACACCTTC. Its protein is CASSSPDRANYGYTF.

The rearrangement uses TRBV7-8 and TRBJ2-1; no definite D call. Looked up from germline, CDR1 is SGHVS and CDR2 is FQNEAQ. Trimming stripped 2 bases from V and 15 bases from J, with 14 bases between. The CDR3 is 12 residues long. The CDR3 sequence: CASSLMGTPLFF. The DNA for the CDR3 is TGTGCCAGCAGCTTAATGGGAACGCCGCTGTTCTTC.

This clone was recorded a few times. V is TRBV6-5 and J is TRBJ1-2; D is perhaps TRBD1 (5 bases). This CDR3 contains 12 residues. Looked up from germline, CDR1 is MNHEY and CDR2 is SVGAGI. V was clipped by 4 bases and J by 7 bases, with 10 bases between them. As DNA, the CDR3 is TGTGCCAGCAGTTTTCCAGGGAGTGGCTACACCTTC. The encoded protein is CASSFPGSGYTF.

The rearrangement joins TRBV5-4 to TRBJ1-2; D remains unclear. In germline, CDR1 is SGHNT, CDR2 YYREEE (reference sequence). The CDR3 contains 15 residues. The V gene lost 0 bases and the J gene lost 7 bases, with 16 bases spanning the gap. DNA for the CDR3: TGTGCCAGCAGCTTGGAAAACAGCCCAGTAATTGGCTACACCTTC. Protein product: CASSLENSPVIGYTF.